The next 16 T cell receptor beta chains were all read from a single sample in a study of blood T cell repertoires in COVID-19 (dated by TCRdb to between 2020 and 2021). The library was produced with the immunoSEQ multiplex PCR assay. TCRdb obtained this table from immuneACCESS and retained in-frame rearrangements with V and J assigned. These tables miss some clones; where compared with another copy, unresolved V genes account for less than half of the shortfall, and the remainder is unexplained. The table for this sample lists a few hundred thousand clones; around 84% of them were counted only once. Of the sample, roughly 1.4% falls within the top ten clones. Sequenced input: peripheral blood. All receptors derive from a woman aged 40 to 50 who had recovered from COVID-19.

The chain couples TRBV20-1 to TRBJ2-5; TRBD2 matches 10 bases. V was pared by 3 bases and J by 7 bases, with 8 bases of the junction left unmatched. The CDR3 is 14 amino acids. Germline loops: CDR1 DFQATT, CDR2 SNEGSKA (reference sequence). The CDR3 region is CSASDSGGPGTQYF. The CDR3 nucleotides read TGCAGTGCTAGTGATAGCGGGGGGCCAGGGACCCAGTACTTC.

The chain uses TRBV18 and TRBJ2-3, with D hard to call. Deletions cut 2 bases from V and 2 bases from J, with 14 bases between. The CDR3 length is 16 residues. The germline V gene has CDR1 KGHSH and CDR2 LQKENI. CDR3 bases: TGTGCCAGCTCACCAGTCCATAACCTACCCACAGATACGCAGTATTTT. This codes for CASSPVHNLPTDTQYF.

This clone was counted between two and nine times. This CDR3 reads CASSKGDRGLETQYF. CDR3 DNA: TGTGCCAGCAGTAAAGGGGACAGGGGATTGGAGACCCAGTACTTC. The chain is built from TRBV7-2 and TRBJ2-5, with 10 nucleotides matching TRBD1. The germline V gene encodes CDR1 SGHTA and CDR2 FQGNSA. This CDR3 comprises 15 residues. V lost 6 bases, J lost 5 bases, and 9 bases stayed unmatched.

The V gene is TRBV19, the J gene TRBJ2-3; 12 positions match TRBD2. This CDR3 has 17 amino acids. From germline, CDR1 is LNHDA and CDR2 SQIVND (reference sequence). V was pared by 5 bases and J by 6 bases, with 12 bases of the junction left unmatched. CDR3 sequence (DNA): TGTGCCAGTAGTGGCCTAGCGGGGGGGCTGCTAAGGGATACGCAGTATTTT. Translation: CASSGLAGGLLRDTQYF.

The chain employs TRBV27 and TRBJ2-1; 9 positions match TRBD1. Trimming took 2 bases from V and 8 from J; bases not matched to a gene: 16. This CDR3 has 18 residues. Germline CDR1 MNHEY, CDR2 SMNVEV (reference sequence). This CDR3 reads CASSLVGQGVLAAYEQFF. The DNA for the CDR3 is TGTGCCAGCAGTTTAGTGGGACAGGGAGTCTTGGCGGCGTATGAGCAGTTCTTC.

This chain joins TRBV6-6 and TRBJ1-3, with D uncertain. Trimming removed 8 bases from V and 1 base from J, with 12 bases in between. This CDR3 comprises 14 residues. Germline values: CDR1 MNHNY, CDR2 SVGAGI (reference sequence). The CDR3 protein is CASQTTISGNTIYF. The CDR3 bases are TGTGCCAGCCAAACAACTATATCTGGAAACACCATATATTTT.

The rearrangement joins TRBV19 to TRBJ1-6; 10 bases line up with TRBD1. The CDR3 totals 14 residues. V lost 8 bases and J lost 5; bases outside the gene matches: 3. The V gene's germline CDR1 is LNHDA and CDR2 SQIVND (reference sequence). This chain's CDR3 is CASGGQGHNSPLHF. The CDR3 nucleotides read TGTGCCAGTGGGGGACAGGGGCATAATTCACCCCTCCACTTT.

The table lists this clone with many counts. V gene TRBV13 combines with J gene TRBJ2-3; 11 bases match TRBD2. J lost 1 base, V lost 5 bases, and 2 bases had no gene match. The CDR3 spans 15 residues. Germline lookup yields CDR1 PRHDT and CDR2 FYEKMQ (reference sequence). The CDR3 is CASSLAGGRTDTQYF. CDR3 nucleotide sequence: TGTGCCAGCAGCCTAGCGGGGGGACGCACAGATACGCAGTATTTT.

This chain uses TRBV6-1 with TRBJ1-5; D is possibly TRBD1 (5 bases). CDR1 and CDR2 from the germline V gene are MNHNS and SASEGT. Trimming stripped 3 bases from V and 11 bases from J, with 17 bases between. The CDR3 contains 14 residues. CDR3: CASSDGRGNVAQHF. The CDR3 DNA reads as TGTGCCAGCAGTGATGGACGGGGGAATGTGGCCCAGCATTTT.

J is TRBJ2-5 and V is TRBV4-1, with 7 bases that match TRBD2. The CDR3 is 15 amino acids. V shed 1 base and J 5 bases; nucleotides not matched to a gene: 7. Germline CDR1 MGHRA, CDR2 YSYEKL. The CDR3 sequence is CASSQGGRAPETQYF. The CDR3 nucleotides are TGCGCCAGCAGCCAAGGTGGGAGGGCCCCTGAGACCCAGTACTTC.

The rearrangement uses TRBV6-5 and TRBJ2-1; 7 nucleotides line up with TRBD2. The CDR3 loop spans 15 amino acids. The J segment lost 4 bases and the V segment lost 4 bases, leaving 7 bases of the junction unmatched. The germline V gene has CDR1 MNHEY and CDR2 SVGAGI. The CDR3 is CASSSKEGLYNEQFF. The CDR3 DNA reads TGTGCCAGCAGTTCCAAAGAGGGACTATACAATGAGCAGTTCTTC.

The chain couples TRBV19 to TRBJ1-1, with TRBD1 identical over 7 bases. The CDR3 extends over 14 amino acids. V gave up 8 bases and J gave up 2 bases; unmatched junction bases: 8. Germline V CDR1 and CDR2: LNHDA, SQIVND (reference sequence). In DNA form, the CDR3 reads TGTGCCAGTGAGACAGGGTATAGAAACACTGAAGCTTTCTTT. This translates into CASETGYRNTEAFF.

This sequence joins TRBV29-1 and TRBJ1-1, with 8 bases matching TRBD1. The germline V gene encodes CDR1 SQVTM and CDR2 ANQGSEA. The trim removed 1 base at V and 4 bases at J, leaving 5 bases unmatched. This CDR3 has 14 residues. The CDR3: CSVEVGGQGTEAFF. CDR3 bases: TGCAGCGTTGAAGTGGGAGGACAGGGCACTGAAGCTTTCTTT.

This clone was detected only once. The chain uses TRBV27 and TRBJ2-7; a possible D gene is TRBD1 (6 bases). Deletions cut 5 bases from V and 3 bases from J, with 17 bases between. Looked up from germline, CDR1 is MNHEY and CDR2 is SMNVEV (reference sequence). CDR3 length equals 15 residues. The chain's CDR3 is CASSDLQGRGYEQYF. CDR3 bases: TGTGCCAGCAGTGATCTACAGGGACGAGGCTACGAGCAGTACTTC.

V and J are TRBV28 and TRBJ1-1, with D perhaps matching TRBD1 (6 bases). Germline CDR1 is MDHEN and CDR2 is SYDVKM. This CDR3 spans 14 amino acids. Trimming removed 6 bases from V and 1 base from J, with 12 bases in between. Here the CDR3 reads CASRPGVRNTEAFF. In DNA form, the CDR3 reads TGTGCCAGCAGACCAGGGGTGCGGAACACTGAAGCTTTCTTT.

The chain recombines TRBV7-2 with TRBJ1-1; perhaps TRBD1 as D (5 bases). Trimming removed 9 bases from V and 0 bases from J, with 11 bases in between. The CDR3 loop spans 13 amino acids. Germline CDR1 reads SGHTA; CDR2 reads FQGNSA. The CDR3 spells CASRQIMNTEAFF. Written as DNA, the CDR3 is TGTGCCAGTCGACAGATTATGAACACTGAAGCTTTCTTT.